These 17 T cell receptor beta chains share one sample of origin, sequenced in a study of OX40 agonist ivuxolimab in advanced cancers. Produced via immunoSEQ multiplex PCR; TCRdb's table is partial and in-frame only. Of 100,000 to 150,000 clones listed, about 90% are singletons. The source was CD4+ or CD8+ T cells sorted from blood, collected in a trial of the OX40 agonist ivuxolimab. The receptor set was obtained from an adult with an advanced solid tumor such as melanoma, head and neck, liver or kidney cancer.

The rearrangement links TRBV19 to TRBJ1-1; D might be TRBD1 (5 bases). The CDR3 loop spans 17 amino acids. The germline V gene encodes CDR1 LNHDA and CDR2 SQIVND (reference sequence). Trimming cost V 4 bases and J 2 bases, with 20 bases left between them. The DNA for the CDR3 is TGTGCCAGTAGTACCGGGACGGCGGGATCGTTAAACACTGAAGCTTTCTTT. Translating gives CASSTGTAGSLNTEAFF.

The V and J genes are TRBV6-5 and TRBJ1-1; tentative D call: TRBD1 (5 bases). Germline assignment: CDR1 MNHEY and CDR2 SVGAGI. There are 14 residues in the CDR3. The ends were cut back, 0 bases at V and 4 bases at J, with 9 bases in the middle. CDR3 amino acids: CASSYSGGGTEAFF. The CDR3 DNA reads as TGTGCCAGCAGTTACTCGGGGGGTGGCACTGAAGCTTTCTTT.

The chain joins TRBV18 to TRBJ2-5; no clear D gene. V was pared by 0 bases and J by 2 bases, with 4 bases between. CDR3 length equals 13 residues. The germline CDR1 and CDR2 sequences are KGHSH and LQKENI. CDR3 nucleotides: TGTGCCAGCTCACCACCGGGACAAGAGACCCAGTACTTC. As protein: CASSPPGQETQYF.

The V call is TRBV6-1, the J call TRBJ1-5; unclear D gene. Trimming shortened V by 3 bases and J by 0 bases, and 9 bases separated the two germline ends. This CDR3 spans 15 amino acids. Looked up from germline, CDR1 is MNHNS and CDR2 is SASEGT. The CDR3 loop reads CASSETENSNQPQHF. The CDR3 nucleotides are TGTGCCAGCAGTGAGACCGAAAATAGCAATCAGCCCCAGCATTTT.

The rearrangement uses TRBV6-5 and TRBJ1-1; 7 nucleotides agree with TRBD1. Losses at the gene ends were 6 bases for V and 8 bases for J; bases not matched to a gene: 9. The germline V gene has CDR1 MNHEY and CDR2 SVGAGI. The CDR3 runs to 13 residues. This CDR3 reads CASRGDSALEAFF. The CDR3 bases are TGTGCCAGCAGGGGGGACAGCGCGTTGGAAGCTTTCTTT.

This clone was detected once. V gene TRBV6-1 combines with J gene TRBJ1-1; D gene uncertain. The V gene's germline CDR1 is MNHNS and CDR2 SASEGT. Trimming took 3 bases from V and 3 from J, leaving 11 bases between them. The CDR3 totals 14 residues. CDR3 region: CASSDPGMYTEAFF. In nucleotides, the CDR3 is TGTGCCAGCAGTGATCCGGGTATGTACACTGAAGCTTTCTTT.

V is TRBV18 and J is TRBJ2-7; a weak D match, TRBD1 (5 bases). This CDR3 is 16 amino acids long. V gave up 4 bases and J gave up 0 bases, with 16 bases separating them. CDR1 and CDR2 (germline): KGHSH, LQKENI. CDR3 sequence reads: CASSRADSKSSYEQYF. In DNA, the CDR3 is TGTGCCAGCTCACGAGCCGACAGTAAGAGCTCCTACGAGCAGTACTTC. Full variable domain (outside the CDR3, taken from reference TRBV18 and TRBJ2-7): NAGVMQNPRHLVRRRGQEARLRCSPMKGHSHVYWYRQLPEEGLKFMVYLQKENIIDESGMPKERFSAEFPKEGPSILRIQQVVRGDSAAYFCASSRADSKSSYEQYFGPGTRLTVT.

The chain uses TRBV18 and TRBJ2-7, with a possible D match to TRBD2 (5 bases). CDR3 length equals 13 residues. V dropped 3 bases and J dropped 2 bases, with 8 bases sitting between them. Germline V CDR1 and CDR2: KGHSH, LQKENI. The DNA of the CDR3 is TGTGCCAGCTCACCTAGCGCTACCTACGAGCAGTACTTC. It is translated as CASSPSATYEQYF.

J is TRBJ1-1 and V is TRBV7-3; no reliable D call. The CDR3 consists of 13 residues. Germline-derived CDR1 and CDR2 are SGHTA and FQGTGA. Between the trimmed V and J ends, which lost 5 bases and 3 bases, there was a span of 10 bases. The CDR3 sequence: CASSGQRHTEAFF. CDR3 nucleotide sequence: TGTGCCAGCAGCGGGCAGCGTCACACTGAAGCTTTCTTT.

This chain joins TRBV11-2 and TRBJ1-1; D unclear. The CDR3 has 13 amino acids. Germline V gene sequence: CDR1 SGHAT, CDR2 FQNNGV. V gave up 3 bases and J gave up 1 base, with 6 bases separating them. CDR3 protein: CASSLRRNTEAFF. CDR3 in DNA: TGTGCCAGCAGCTTGCGGCGGAACACTGAAGCTTTCTTT. The variable domain in full, with the rest retrieved from reference TRBV11-2 and TRBJ1-1, is EAGVAQSPRYKIIEKRQSVAFWCNPISGHATLYWYQQILGQGPKLLIQFQNNGVVDDSQLPKDRFSAERLKGVDSTLKIQPAKLEDSAVYLCASSLRRNTEAFFGQGTRLTVV.

The chain links TRBV11-1 to TRBJ2-7; TRBD2 might be the D (5 bases). Germline-derived CDR1 and CDR2 are SGHAT and FQDESV (reference sequence). CDR3 length: 16 amino acids. Trimming pared 2 bases from V and 4 bases from J, leaving 18 bases between. The CDR3 sequence: CASSLTLGVVRYEQYF. The CDR3 nucleotides read TGTGCCAGCAGCTTAACCCTCGGGGTAGTGCGGTACGAGCAGTACTTC.

About this clone itself: This same CDR3 is encoded by further DNA sequences in the sample. The rearrangement links TRBV7-6 to TRBJ1-2, with D perhaps matching TRBD1 (6 bases). Per germline, CDR1 SGHVS and CDR2 FNYEAQ. The CDR3 loop spans 15 amino acids. The V end lost 8 bases, the J end lost 4 bases, and 20 bases lay between the germline ends. CDR3 coding DNA: TGTGCCAGCTCCAGGGGACAAGGGGCCGGCTATGGCTACACCTTC. As protein: CASSRGQGAGYGYTF.

This clone was seen a single time. The CDR3, as DNA: TGTGCCAGCAGCGTGGACAGCGCCTCCTACGAGCAGTACTTC. It translates to CASSVDSASYEQYF. This chain connects TRBV9 to TRBJ2-5; D is perhaps TRBD1 (6 bases). The DNA end lines up better with TRBJ2-7; the J call may be wrong. Germline CDR1 SGDLS, CDR2 YYNGEE. The CDR3 is 14 residues long.

The gene calls are TRBV11-3 and TRBJ2-1; tentatively, D is TRBD1 (5 bases). This CDR3 spans 12 amino acids. The ends were cut back, 1 base at V and 10 bases at J, with 8 bases in the middle. Germline V gives CDR1 SGHNT, CDR2 YENEEA. The CDR3: CASSLARTEQFF. CDR3 in DNA: TGTGCCAGCAGCTTAGCGAGGACAGAGCAGTTCTTC.

This clone was counted once. This chain connects TRBV4-2 to TRBJ2-1, with TRBD2 as a possible D gene (6 bases). CDR3 length equals 13 residues. Trimming took 0 bases from V and 7 from J, leaving 7 bases between them. Germline values: CDR1 LGHNA, CDR2 YNFKEQ. DNA of the CDR3: TGTGCCAGCAGCCAAGATGGGGGGAATGAGCAGTTCTTC. Translating gives CASSQDGGNEQFF.

V gene TRBV9 combines with J gene TRBJ2-2, with 15 bases identical to TRBD2. Losses at the gene ends were 4 bases for V and 9 bases for J; bases not matched to a gene: 10. The CDR3 covers 17 residues. The V gene's germline CDR1 is SGDLS and CDR2 YYNGEE. CDR3 in DNA: TGTGCCAGCAGCACGCCACGGGGACTAGCGGGAGGCCGGGAGCTGTTTTTT. It translates to CASSTPRGLAGGRELFF.

This sequence joins TRBV10-3 and TRBJ1-6; D possibly corresponds to TRBD1 (5 bases). With 4 bases removed from V and 7 bases from J, the gap between germline ends came to 11 bases. The CDR3 has 14 amino acids. Germline V gives CDR1 ENHRY, CDR2 SYGVKD. The CDR3 bases are TGTGCCATCAGTGGGGGGGGTGGCAATTCACCCCTCCACTTT. This codes for CAISGGGGNSPLHF.